The rows below give T cell receptor beta chains drawn from one sample of a study of control samples from healthy donors and cancer patients. TCRdb's copy holds only in-frame clones and misses some; the assay was immunoSEQ multiplex PCR. This table has around 100,000 clones, about 92% appearing once. Sequencing input: blood. The source is a woman under 30 in good health. Each CDR3 is given with its conserved first and last residue. The order of the fields is J gene, V gene, clone size, D gene, CDR3 protein, CDR3 DNA. A D gene is named only where the DNA matches it firmly. Only part of the rows carry a size: once, few, many, or a class if the clone is expanded.

J: TRBJ2-3; V: TRBV18; size: -; D: -; CDR3: CASSRTSTDTQYF; DNA: TGTGCCAGCTCACGTACTAGCACAGATACGCAGTATTTT
J: TRBJ1-2; V: TRBV15; size: -; D: -; CDR3: CATSRDKVVVYGYTF; DNA: TGTGCCACCAGCAGAGATAAGGTGGTCGTTTATGGCTACACCTTC
J: TRBJ2-7; V: TRBV6-5; size: -; D: -; CDR3: CASSRERGSSYEQYF; DNA: TGTGCCAGCAGTAGGGAACGGGGGTCCTCCTACGAGCAGTACTTC
J: TRBJ1-2; V: TRBV12-5; size: -; D: -; CDR3: CASGLNRVSGYTF; DNA: TGTGCTAGTGGTTTGAACAGGGTTTCCGGCTACACCTTC
J: TRBJ2-1; V: TRBV5-4; size: -; D: -; CDR3: CASSLHYYNEQFF; DNA: TGTGCCAGCAGCTTGCACTACTACAATGAGCAGTTCTTC
J: TRBJ2-3; V: TRBV10-3; size: few; D: -; CDR3: CAISGLGSTDTQYF; DNA: TGTGCCATCAGTGGCCTGGGCAGCACAGATACGCAGTATTTT
J: TRBJ2-3; V: TRBV19; size: -; D: TRBD1; CDR3: CASSIRQGVADTQYF; DNA: TGTGCCAGTAGTATACGACAGGGAGTCGCAGATACGCAGTATTTT
J: TRBJ2-1; V: TRBV5-1; size: -; D: -; CDR3: CASSPATRNEQFF; DNA: TGCGCCAGCAGCCCAGCTACGCGCAATGAGCAGTTCTTC
J: TRBJ1-2; V: TRBV7-9; size: -; D: -; CDR3: CASSSSGAIANYGYTF; DNA: TGTGCCAGCAGCTCCAGTGGGGCAATCGCTAACTATGGCTACACCTTC
J: TRBJ1-2; V: TRBV19; size: -; D: TRBD1; CDR3: CASSIEDRGGGYTF; DNA: TGTGCCAGTAGTATCGAGGACAGGGGAGGAGGCTACACCTTC
J: TRBJ2-1; V: TRBV9; size: -; D: TRBD2; CDR3: CASSVFGSGGYNEQFF; DNA: TGTGCCAGCAGCGTTTTCGGTAGCGGGGGCTACAATGAGCAGTTCTTC
J: TRBJ1-2; V: TRBV19; size: -; D: -; CDR3: CASSQGKGGYGYTF; DNA: TGTGCCAGTAGTCAGGGGAAGGGAGGCTATGGCTACACCTTC
J: TRBJ2-3; V: TRBV5-4; size: -; D: -; CDR3: CASSFGEADTQYF; DNA: TGTGCCAGCAGCTTCGGAGAGGCAGATACGCAGTATTTT
J: TRBJ2-7; V: TRBV11-2; size: -; D: TRBD2; CDR3: CASSRTSGSSYEQYF; DNA: TGTGCCAGCAGCCGGACTAGCGGCAGCTCCTACGAGCAGTACTTC
J: TRBJ1-3; V: TRBV9; size: once; D: TRBD1; CDR3: CASSPSFGQAGNTIYF; DNA: TGTGCCAGCAGCCCTTCCTTCGGACAGGCTGGAAACACCATATATTTT
J: TRBJ2-1; V: TRBV7-8; size: -; D: TRBD2; CDR3: CASSSGGSYNEQFF; DNA: TGTGCCAGCAGCTCGGGGGGGTCCTACAATGAGCAGTTCTTC
J: TRBJ1-5; V: TRBV14; size: once; D: -; CDR3: CASFFYSNQPQHF; DNA: TGTGCCAGCTTCTTTTATAGCAATCAGCCCCAGCATTTT
J: TRBJ2-2; V: TRBV2; size: -; D: -; CDR3: CASRTPYTGELFF; DNA: TGTGCCAGCAGGACTCCCTACACCGGGGAGCTGTTTTTT
J: TRBJ1-1; V: TRBV6-5; size: -; D: -; CDR3: CASVPGAAFF; DNA: TGTGCCAGCGTCCCGGGGGCAGCTTTCTTT
J: TRBJ2-7; V: TRBV6-5; size: medium-sized; D: -; CDR3: CASSYYGYEQYF; DNA: TGTGCCAGCAGTTACTATGGGTACGAGCAGTACTTC
J: TRBJ2-5; V: TRBV2; size: -; D: TRBD2; CDR3: CASSERASGGRGETQYF; DNA: TGTGCCAGCAGTGAACGGGCTAGCGGGGGGCGGGGGGAGACCCAGTACTTC
J: TRBJ1-5; V: TRBV30; size: -; D: -; CDR3: CAWSVLMGQPQHF; DNA: TGTGCCTGGAGTGTACTAATGGGACAGCCCCAGCATTTT
J: TRBJ1-2; V: TRBV12-3/TRBV12-4; size: -; D: -; CDR3: CASSSLYGYTF; DNA: TGTGCCAGCAGTTCTCTCTATGGCTACACCTTC
J: TRBJ1-3; V: TRBV14; size: -; D: -; CDR3: CASSRASGNTIYF; DNA: TGTGCCAGCAGCCGAGCATCGGGAAACACCATATATTTT
J: TRBJ1-2; V: TRBV3-1/TRBV3-2; size: few; D: -; CDR3: CASSWGGTDYGYTF; DNA: TGTGCCAGCAGCTGGGGGGGGACGGACTATGGCTACACCTTC
J: TRBJ2-1; V: TRBV4-2; size: -; D: TRBD2; CDR3: CASSQETSGTYNEQFF; DNA: TGTGCCAGCAGCCAGGAAACTAGCGGGACATACAATGAGCAGTTCTTC
J: TRBJ1-5; V: TRBV7-8; size: -; D: -; CDR3: CASSPQNNQPQHF; DNA: TGTGCCAGCAGCCCCCAGAATAATCAGCCCCAGCATTTT
J: TRBJ1-4; V: TRBV6-6; size: -; D: -; CDR3: CASSLGSRKNEKLFF; DNA: TGTGCCAGCAGTTTGGGCAGTCGGAAAAATGAAAAACTGTTTTTT
J: TRBJ2-1; V: TRBV4-3; size: -; D: -; CDR3: CASSQVRSGRGTYNEQFF; DNA: TGCGCCAGCAGCCAAGTTCGCTCGGGGAGAGGGACCTACAATGAGCAGTTCTTC
J: TRBJ1-2; V: TRBV5-6; size: -; D: -; CDR3: CASSPVRSWGYTF; DNA: TGTGCCAGCAGCCCCGTAAGGTCGTGGGGCTACACCTTC
J: TRBJ1-4; V: TRBV5-1; size: -; D: -; CDR3: CASSPVFSGINNEKLFF; DNA: TGCGCCAGCAGCCCGGTTTTTTCCGGGATTAATAATGAAAAACTGTTTTTT
J: TRBJ2-3; V: TRBV19; size: -; D: TRBD1; CDR3: CASGDRSTDTQYF; DNA: TGTGCCAGTGGGGACAGGAGCACAGATACGCAGTATTTT
J: TRBJ2-2; V: TRBV4-3; size: -; D: -; CDR3: CASSQLVPGLNTGELFF; DNA: TGCGCCAGCAGCCAACTCGTTCCGGGACTTAACACCGGGGAGCTGTTTTTT
J: TRBJ2-3; V: TRBV24-1; size: -; D: TRBD2; CDR3: CATSDLTSGGPTDTQYF; DNA: TGTGCCACCAGTGATTTGACTAGCGGGGGGCCCACAGATACGCAGTATTTT
J: TRBJ1-5; V: TRBV24-1; size: -; D: -; CDR3: CATSEQNQPQHF; DNA: TGTGCCACCAGTGAACAAAATCAGCCCCAGCATTTT
J: TRBJ2-7; V: TRBV3-1/TRBV3-2; size: -; D: TRBD1; CDR3: CASRDRGSYEQYF; DNA: TGTGCCAGCAGGGACAGGGGCTCCTACGAGCAGTACTTC
J: TRBJ1-1; V: TRBV3-1/TRBV3-2; size: -; D: -; CDR3: CASSLRRGLEAFF; DNA: TGTGCCAGCAGCCTTCGTCGGGGACTTGAAGCTTTCTTT
J: TRBJ2-7; V: TRBV5-1; size: -; D: -; CDR3: CASSLAMRGAYYEQYF; DNA: TGCGCCAGCAGCTTGGCCATGAGGGGGGCCTACTACGAGCAGTACTTC
J: TRBJ1-3; V: TRBV7-9; size: -; D: -; CDR3: CASSFGGWSGNTIYF; DNA: TGTGCCAGCAGCTTTGGGGGTTGGTCTGGAAACACCATATATTTT
J: TRBJ2-5; V: TRBV28; size: -; D: TRBD2; CDR3: CASSFSGGGQETQYF; DNA: TGTGCCAGCAGTTTTAGCGGGGGGGGCCAAGAGACCCAGTACTTC
J: TRBJ2-4; V: TRBV30; size: -; D: TRBD1; CDR3: CAWSAGTVKNIQYF; DNA: TGTGCCTGGAGTGCCGGGACAGTTAAAAACATTCAGTACTTC
J: TRBJ1-2; V: TRBV5-1; size: -; D: -; CDR3: CASSQAGVGSGYTF; DNA: TGCGCCAGCAGCCAAGCGGGGGTTGGGAGTGGCTACACCTTC
J: TRBJ1-5; V: TRBV5-1; size: -; D: -; CDR3: CASSPDSNQPQHF; DNA: TGCGCCAGCAGCCCGGATAGCAATCAGCCCCAGCATTTT
J: TRBJ1-5; V: TRBV3-1/TRBV3-2; size: -; D: -; CDR3: CASSQGGGDQPQHF; DNA: TGTGCCAGCAGCCAAGGAGGGGGGGATCAGCCCCAGCATTTT
J: TRBJ1-2; V: TRBV6-2/TRBV6-3; size: once; D: -; CDR3: CASSYTAGEGDYGYTF; DNA: TGTGCCAGCAGTTACACCGCCGGGGAAGGGGACTATGGCTACACCTTC
J: TRBJ2-3; V: TRBV2; size: -; D: -; CDR3: CASTSLDTQYF; DNA: TGTGCCAGCACGAGTTTGGATACGCAGTATTTT